This entry lists 25 T cell receptor beta chains sequenced from one sample in a study of T cell responses to AZD1222 COVID-19 vaccine. TCRdb's copy holds only in-frame clones and misses some; the assay was immunoSEQ multiplex PCR. The sample shows over 50,000 clones, 80% of them seen only once. The material was peripheral blood, obtained 28 days after the second AZD1222 dose. These receptors all stem from an adult who received the AZD1222 COVID-19 vaccine.

In DNA form, the CDR3 reads TGTGCCACCATGGGACAGGGGACCTACAATGAGCAGTTCTTC. Encoded protein: CATMGQGTYNEQFF. This chain joins TRBV28 and TRBJ2-1, with TRBD1 identical over 10 bases. With 10 bases clipped from V and 2 bases from J, the junction kept 5 bases outside the gene matches. CDR3 length equals 14 residues. CDR1 is MDHEN and CDR2 is SYDVKM in the germline V gene.

This chain uses TRBV4-2 with TRBJ2-7; D might be TRBD1 or TRBD2, each matching 5 bases. The CDR3 is 16 amino acids. Germline V gene lookup returns CDR1 LGHNA and CDR2 YNFKEQ. V shed 0 bases and J shed 3 bases, with 15 bases lying between them. CDR3 DNA sequence: TGTGCCAGCAGCCAAGAGCCCCCGAGGGGCTTCTACGAGCAGTACTTC. This encodes CASSQEPPRGFYEQYF.

Only a few counts were recorded for this clone. The chain carries TRBV7-9 and TRBJ2-1; no clear D. Germline CDR1 and CDR2: SEHNR and FQNEAQ (reference sequence). CDR3 size: 15 residues. Trimming removed 1 base from V and 4 bases from J, with 11 bases in between. The CDR3 loop is CASSLGVGNYNEQFF. The CDR3 nucleotides are TGTGCCAGCAGCTTAGGAGTAGGAAATTACAATGAGCAGTTCTTC.

J is TRBJ1-2 and V is TRBV19; D call uncertain. The CDR3 has 12 residues. Trimming cost V 5 bases and J 8 bases, with 12 bases left between them. Germline CDR1 reads LNHDA; CDR2 reads SQIVND (reference sequence). CDR3 nucleotides: TGTGCCAGTAGTGCCTTAAGCGGGGGCTACACCTTC. Encoded protein: CASSALSGGYTF.

The gene calls are TRBV11-2 and TRBJ2-2; TRBD2 is a possible D gene (5 bases). In germline, CDR1 is SGHAT, CDR2 FQNNGV. CDR3 length equals 13 residues. The germline V and J ends were trimmed by 1 base and 9 bases, with 9 bases remaining between them. CDR3 DNA sequence: TGTGCCAGCAGCTTAGGGTGGGAGAGGGAGCTGTTTTTT. This translates into CASSLGWERELFF. The full variable domain, with the rest looked up from reference TRBV11-2 and TRBJ2-2, is EAGVAQSPRYKIIEKRQSVAFWCNPISGHATLYWYQQILGQGPKLLIQFQNNGVVDDSQLPKDRFSAERLKGVDSTLKIQPAKLEDSAVYLCASSLGWERELFFGEGSRLTVL.

The rearrangement joins TRBV6-1 to TRBJ2-7; TRBD1 agrees at 7 bases. The CDR3 extends over 15 amino acids. V lost 1 base to trimming and J lost 3 bases; unmatched junction nucleotides: 6. Germline CDR1 is MNHNS and CDR2 is SASEGT. The CDR3 loop reads CASSEERTGIYEQYF. CDR3 DNA: TGTGCCAGCAGTGAAGAGAGGACAGGCATCTACGAGCAGTACTTC.

This chain connects TRBV2 to TRBJ2-3, with D unresolved. The V gene's germline CDR1 is SNHLY and CDR2 FYNNEI. The CDR3 consists of 13 residues. The V end was cut by 2 bases, the J end by 8 bases, with 11 bases between. This CDR3 reads CASSEPFSRTQYF. CDR3 bases: TGTGCCAGCAGTGAACCGTTCTCACGTACGCAGTATTTT. The full variable domain, with the rest looked up from reference TRBV2 and TRBJ2-3, is EPEVTQTPSHQVTQMGQEVILRCVPISNHLYFYWYRQILGQKVEFLVSFYNNEISEKSEIFDDQFSVERPDGSNFTLKIRSTKLEDSAMYFCASSEPFSRTQYFGPGTRLTVL.

This chain's CDR3 is CASSKGDLEAFF. DNA of the CDR3: TGTGCCAGCAGCAAGGGGGACCTTGAAGCTTTCTTT. The gene calls are TRBV2 and TRBJ1-1, with D possibly TRBD1 on 6 matching bases. The CDR3 contains 12 residues. With 6 bases removed from V and 7 bases from J, the gap between germline ends came to 12 bases. Germline V lookup: CDR1 SNHLY, CDR2 FYNNEI.

The rearrangement joins TRBV6-2 or TRBV6-3 to TRBJ1-5; 10 positions match TRBD1. CDR3 length: 15 residues. The V gene end was trimmed by 0 bases and the J gene end by 4 bases; junction bases not matched to a gene: 0. Per germline, CDR1 MNHEY and CDR2 SVGEGT. CDR3 sequence (DNA): TGTGCCAGCAGTTACTCGGGACAGGGGAATCAGCCCCAGCATTTT. It yields the protein CASSYSGQGNQPQHF.

V gene TRBV28 combines with J gene TRBJ2-5; 7 positions agree with TRBD1. The ends lost 8 bases at V and 6 bases at J; junction bases unmatched: 12. CDR1 MDHEN and CDR2 SYDVKM come from the germline V gene. The CDR3 sequence is 14 residues long. The CDR3 DNA reads TGTGCCAGCTCTACACCGGGACAGTCTCAGACCCAGTACTTC. Translation gives CASSTPGQSQTQYF.

The chain is built from TRBV4-2 and TRBJ1-6; no firm D call. CDR3 length: 16 residues. CDR1 and CDR2 (germline): LGHNA, YNFKEQ. V lost 1 base and J 0 bases, leaving 7 bases between the germline ends. CDR3 residues: CASSQGSSSYNSPLHF. The CDR3 nucleotides read TGTGCCAGCAGCCAAGGTTCGAGCTCCTATAATTCACCCCTCCACTTT.

The CDR3 DNA follows: TGTGCCAGCACACACAATCGGCTCTACGAGCAGTACGTC. This codes for CASTHNRLYEQYV. This chain links TRBV6-5 with TRBJ2-7; D gene ambiguous. CDR3 size: 13 residues. V lost 7 bases, J lost 3 bases, and 13 bases lay in between. CDR1 and CDR2 (germline): MNHEY, SVGAGI.

The J gene is TRBJ2-2, the V gene TRBV9, with TRBD2 identical over 10 bases. In germline, CDR1 is SGDLS, CDR2 YYNGEE. This CDR3 comprises 16 residues. Losses at the gene ends were 2 bases for V and 7 bases for J; bases not matched to a gene: 8. The CDR3 DNA follows: TGTGCCAGCAGCGTGAGCGGGAGGGCCCTCATCGGGGAGCTGTTTTTT. Protein sequence: CASSVSGRALIGELFF. Using reference TRBV9 and TRBJ2-2 for the parts outside the CDR3, the full variable domain is DSGVTQTPKHLITATGQRVTLRCSPRSGDLSVYWYQQSLDQGLQFLIQYYNGEERAKGNILERFSAQQFPDLHSELNLSSLELGDSALYFCASSVSGRALIGELFFGEGSRLTVL.

CDR3 in DNA: TGTGCCAGCGAATATGGGCCGACCGGACCCCTCCACTTT. Translating it yields CASEYGPTGPLHF. The J gene is TRBJ1-6, the V gene TRBV5-6; D gene uncertain. The CDR3 is 13 residues long. Germline CDR1 and CDR2: SGHDT and YYEEEE. V dropped 7 bases and J dropped 12 bases, with 17 bases sitting between them.

This rearrangement joins TRBV5-5 to TRBJ1-4; maybe TRBD1 (5 bases). The V end was cut by 5 bases, the J end by 4 bases, with 12 bases between. In germline, CDR1 is SGHKS, CDR2 YYEKEE (reference sequence). There are 14 residues in the CDR3. The DNA for the CDR3 is TGTGCCAGCAGACGGGGGGGATTTAATGAAAAACTGTTTTTT. The encoded protein is CASRRGGFNEKLFF. Filled out from reference TRBV5-5 and TRBJ1-4, the complete variable domain reads DAGVTQSPTHLIKTRGQQVTLRCSPISGHKSVSWYQQVLGQGPQFIFQYYEKEERGRGNFPDRFSARQFPNYSSELNVNALLLGDSALYLCASRRGGFNEKLFFGSGTQLSVL.

The chain carries TRBV10-3 and TRBJ1-3, with 9 bases lining up with TRBD1. Per germline, CDR1 ENHRY and CDR2 SYGVKD. The junction had 7 bases not matched to a gene; V was cut back by 6 bases and J by 4 bases. The CDR3 is 15 amino acids. Here the CDR3 DNA reads TGTGCCATCAGGACACAGGGGGCTTCAGGAAACACCATATATTTT. This gives the protein CAIRTQGASGNTIYF.

A note on this clone: A read error may produce the germline difference seen at one junction end. This rearrangement joins TRBV4-1 to TRBJ2-1; D gene unclear. CDR1 and CDR2 from the germline V gene are MGHRA and YSYEKL. This CDR3 has 17 amino acids. DNA of the CDR3: TGCGCCAGCAGCCAACTGGACCTTGGTTTCGGGCGTGGTGGTAGGGTCTTC. Translated: CASSQLDLGFGRGGRVF.

This chain uses TRBV5-1 with TRBJ1-3, with a weak D call TRBD1 (5 bases). Trimming stripped 3 bases from V and 0 bases from J, with 13 bases between. This CDR3 is built from 16 residues. Germline values: CDR1 SGHRS, CDR2 YFSETQ. The CDR3 DNA reads as TGCGCCAGCAGCTCCCAGGGAATCGGCTCTGGAAACACCATATATTTT. Protein sequence: CASSSQGIGSGNTIYF.

V is TRBV6-5 and J is TRBJ1-2; the D gene is possibly TRBD1 (5 bases). This CDR3 has 14 residues. Germline assignment: CDR1 MNHEY and CDR2 SVGAGI. V lost 6 bases to trimming and J lost 1 base, with 12 bases between them. As DNA, the CDR3 is TGTGCCAGCAGCTCAGGGTGGGGTAACTATGGCTACACCTTC. This sequence encodes CASSSGWGNYGYTF.

The chain uses TRBV14 and TRBJ2-1; 12 bases agree with TRBD2. CDR1 is SGHDN and CDR2 is FVKESK in the germline V gene. V was pared by 0 bases and J by 7 bases, with 4 bases of the junction left unmatched. The CDR3 runs to 16 residues. The chain's CDR3 is CASSQERLAGGNEQFF. The CDR3 DNA follows: TGTGCCAGCAGCCAAGAACGGCTAGCGGGAGGGAATGAGCAGTTCTTC.

This chain links TRBV5-4 with TRBJ2-5, with 9 bases lining up with TRBD2. V shed 3 bases and J 3 bases; nucleotides not matched to a gene: 6. This CDR3 is 15 amino acids long. Germline CDR1 is SGHNT and CDR2 is YYREEE (reference sequence). The CDR3: CASSSRASGKETQYF. CDR3 nucleotide sequence: TGTGCCAGCAGCTCCCGGGCTAGCGGGAAAGAGACCCAGTACTTC.

The gene calls are TRBV30 and TRBJ2-3; 8 bases line up with TRBD1. J was trimmed by 5 bases and V by 4 bases; bases with no gene match: 5. The CDR3 is 13 residues long. The germline V gene has CDR1 GTSNPN and CDR2 SVGIG (reference sequence). The CDR3 is CAWNRGVRDTQYF. CDR3 in DNA: TGTGCCTGGAACAGGGGGGTTCGAGATACGCAGTATTTT.

V gene TRBV18 combines with J gene TRBJ1-5; 8 nucleotides match TRBD1. J was trimmed by 6 bases and V by 4 bases; bases with no gene match: 2. Germline-derived CDR1 and CDR2 are KGHSH and LQKENI. The CDR3 length is 13 residues. In DNA form, the CDR3 reads TGTGCCAGCTCACGGGACAGGAGTCAGCCCCAGCATTTT. It translates to CASSRDRSQPQHF.

The rearrangement uses TRBV7-9 and TRBJ2-3; 12 nucleotides agree with TRBD2. Germline lookup yields CDR1 SEHNR and CDR2 FQNEAQ (reference sequence). V trimming: 5 bases; J trimming: 1 base; junction bases outside the gene matches: 7. The CDR3 covers 17 residues. The CDR3 DNA follows: TGTGCCAGCAGCCGTTCACTAGCGGGGGGTCGCACAGATACGCAGTATTTT. This codes for CASSRSLAGGRTDTQYF.

The V and J genes are TRBV11-2 and TRBJ1-3; weak D call: TRBD1 (5 bases). Germline V CDR1 and CDR2: SGHAT, FQNNGV. V was pared by 4 bases and J by 0 bases, with 13 bases between. The CDR3 is 16 residues long. The CDR3 bases are TGTGCCAGCAGCTCCCCCGGGGCGCTCTCTGGAAACACCATATATTTT. It yields the protein CASSSPGALSGNTIYF.